What follows describes a single TCR beta chain. V shed 0 bases and J 2 bases; nucleotides not matched to a gene: 2. This CDR3 has 16 amino acids. Looked up from germline, CDR1 is KGHSH and CDR2 is LQKENI. This entry comes from a study of T cell responses to AZD1222 COVID-19 vaccine. Whether given at about 4 or about 12 weeks, second doses were pooled. Profiling relied on immunoSEQ multiplex PCR, and the TCRdb table lists in-frame clones only, not all of them. The data show approximately 100,000 clones, around 90% seen once. The starting material was peripheral blood, obtained 28 days after the second AZD1222 dose. The chain combines TRBV18 with TRBJ1-5, with 9 bases fitting TRBD1. The clonotype originates from an adult who received the AZD1222 COVID-19 vaccine. Here the CDR3 reads CASSPPRDRGNQPQHF. As DNA, the CDR3 is TGTGCCAGCTCACCACCCAGGGACAGGGGCAATCAGCCCCAGCATTTT.